Presented here are 29 T cell receptor beta chains from one specimen sequenced in a study of T cell responses to AZD1222 COVID-19 vaccine (dated by TCRdb to about 2021). The library came from the immunoSEQ multiplex PCR assay. Here the immuneACCESS table is served through TCRdb, limited to in-frame sequences with V and J called. Missing clones are a known gap in these copies; in checked studies unresolved V genes cover under half, and the rest lacks a known reason. The sample table holds 100,000 to 150,000 clones, of which 85% to 95% were seen once. 1.6% of the sample is taken by the ten largest. The sample's time point, from its label and the paper: baseline before first vaccination. The material sequenced was peripheral blood, taken on day 0 of AZD1222 vaccination. The receptors here all came from an adult in good health.

The rearrangement links TRBV7-9 to TRBJ1-5; no clear D. The CDR3 has 11 residues. V lost 2 bases and J 10 bases, leaving 6 bases between the germline ends. Germline loops: CDR1 SEHNR, CDR2 FQNEAQ (reference sequence). CDR3 DNA sequence: TGTGCCAGCAGCTTATCAGGCCCCCAGCATTTT. This sequence encodes CASSLSGPQHF. Complete variable domain (other parts from reference TRBV7-9 and TRBJ1-5): DTGVSQNPRHKITKRGQNVTFRCDPISEHNRLYWYRQTLGQGPEFLTYFQNEAQLEKSRLLSDRFSAERPKGSFSTLEIQRTEQGDSAMYLCASSLSGPQHFGDGTRLSIL.

V and J are TRBV4-1 and TRBJ2-7; possibly TRBD1 for D (6 bases). The CDR3 is 14 residues long. V was clipped by 2 bases and J by 2 bases, with 10 bases between them. Germline V gene lookup returns CDR1 MGHRA and CDR2 YSYEKL. The CDR3, as DNA: TGCGCCAGCAGCCAAAAACAGGGTACCTACGAGCAGTACTTC. It is translated as CASSQKQGTYEQYF.

The chain couples TRBV27 to TRBJ2-7; 10 nucleotides align to TRBD2. Germline V gene data show CDR1 as MNHEY and CDR2 as SMNVEV (reference sequence). The CDR3 has 18 residues. With 2 bases clipped from V and 0 bases from J, the junction kept 10 bases outside the gene matches. Here the CDR3 DNA reads TGTGCCAGCAGTTTAGGACTAGCGGTCGGTGGGAGCTCCTACGAGCAGTACTTC. It translates to CASSLGLAVGGSSYEQYF.

The chain joins TRBV14 to TRBJ1-6; 10 nucleotides agree with TRBD1. J gave up 7 bases and V 3 bases, and 0 bases lay outside the gene matches. CDR1 is SGHDN, CDR2 FVKESK, per germline. This CDR3 comprises 14 residues. As DNA, the CDR3 is TGTGCCAGCAGCCAGGGACAGGGGAATTCACCCCTCCACTTT. Translation: CASSQGQGNSPLHF.

J is TRBJ1-1 and V is TRBV11-2, with D possibly being TRBD1 (5 bases). The CDR3 runs 15 residues. The V gene's germline CDR1 is SGHAT and CDR2 FQNNGV. Trimming removed 5 bases at V and 0 bases at J, with 13 bases between. CDR3 coding DNA: TGTGCCAGCAGCCTTATGCGGGGCCTGAACACTGAAGCTTTCTTT. This translates into CASSLMRGLNTEAFF.

V gene TRBV5-6 combines with J gene TRBJ1-1; a possible D gene is TRBD1 (5 bases). Germline lookup yields CDR1 SGHDT and CDR2 YYEEEE. The CDR3 has 16 residues. V was shortened by 3 bases and J by 4 bases, with 19 bases between the two germline ends. The CDR3 loop is CASSWSHGTDRTEAFF. The CDR3 DNA reads TGTGCCAGCAGCTGGAGTCACGGGACGGATCGCACTGAAGCTTTCTTT.

The chain combines TRBV9 with TRBJ2-6; 8 bases fit TRBD1. The CDR3 extends over 16 amino acids. In germline, CDR1 is SGDLS, CDR2 YYNGEE. V shed 3 bases, J shed 4 bases, and the junction held 6 bases outside the gene matches. CDR3 nucleotides: TGTGCCAGCAGCGCGACAGGGGCGGTCGGGGCCAACGTCCTGACTTTC. Its protein product is CASSATGAVGANVLTF.

The V call is TRBV7-2, the J call TRBJ2-4; tentatively, D is TRBD2 (6 bases). Looked up from germline, CDR1 is SGHTA and CDR2 is FQGNSA. This CDR3 is 16 amino acids long. With 1 base removed from V and 8 bases from J, the gap between germline ends came to 18 bases. This chain's CDR3 is CASSLVGGGNRDIQYF. The CDR3 DNA reads TGTGCCAGCAGCTTAGTAGGAGGAGGGAATCGAGACATTCAGTACTTC. Drawing the rest from reference TRBV7-2 and TRBJ2-4, the complete variable domain is GAGVSQSPSNKVTEKGKDVELRCDPISGHTALYWYRQSLGQGLEFLIYFQGNSAPDKSGLPSDRFSAERTGGSVSTLTIQRTQQEDSAVYLCASSLVGGGNRDIQYFGAGTRLSVL.

The gene calls are TRBV28 and TRBJ1-1; no clear D. The CDR3 loop spans 13 amino acids. CDR1 and CDR2 (germline): MDHEN, SYDVKM. Trimming stripped 4 bases from V and 0 bases from J, with 6 bases between. CDR3 nucleotide sequence: TGTGCCAGCAGTTCCCCAGTGAACACTGAAGCTTTCTTT. Amino acid sequence: CASSSPVNTEAFF.

This chain joins TRBV20-1 and TRBJ2-1; 12 bases match TRBD2. The CDR3 is 15 amino acids. The V segment lost 3 bases and the J segment 7 bases; nucleotides outside the gene matches: 7. Germline CDR1 is DFQATT and CDR2 is SNEGSKA (reference sequence). In DNA form, the CDR3 reads TGCAGTGCTAGTGATACTAGCGGGAGGTTTAATGAGCAGTTCTTC. It yields the protein CSASDTSGRFNEQFF.

This chain uses TRBV2 with TRBJ2-7; TRBD2 is a possible D gene (6 bases). This CDR3 spans 18 amino acids. V gave up 6 bases and J gave up 3 bases, with 27 bases separating them. CDR1 and CDR2 (germline): SNHLY, FYNNEI. CDR3 residues: CASRGLPGPRSLVYEQYF. As DNA, the CDR3 is TGTGCCAGCAGGGGACTCCCGGGACCCCGGAGCCTTGTCTACGAGCAGTACTTC.

The V call is TRBV14, the J call TRBJ2-3, with 10 bases matching TRBD2. The V gene's germline CDR1 is SGHDN and CDR2 FVKESK. J was trimmed by 2 bases and V by 0 bases; bases with no gene match: 11. The CDR3 is 19 residues long. In DNA form, the CDR3 reads TGTGCCAGCAGCCAAGATCGAGCGATAGCGGGGGGCTACACAGATACGCAGTATTTT. This codes for CASSQDRAIAGGYTDTQYF.

CDR3: CASKRGSQPQHF. Here the CDR3 DNA reads TGTGCCAGTAAGCGGGGTAGTCAGCCCCAGCATTTT. The chain employs TRBV12-3 or TRBV12-4 and TRBJ1-5; the D is unclear. V dropped 9 bases and J dropped 6 bases, with 12 bases sitting between them. The CDR3 loop spans 12 amino acids.

V usage is TRBV7-8 and J usage is TRBJ2-7; a weak D match, TRBD2 (5 bases). CDR3 size: 14 residues. Germline V gene lookup returns CDR1 SGHVS and CDR2 FQNEAQ. V shed 1 base and J shed 7 bases, with 14 bases lying between them. The CDR3 reads CASSLDFRGWEQYF. The CDR3 nucleotides are TGTGCCAGCAGCTTAGATTTCCGGGGATGGGAGCAGTACTTC.

The chain employs TRBV7-2 and TRBJ2-4; 9 nucleotides line up with TRBD1. Trimming cost V 5 bases and J 3 bases; bases outside gene matches: 5. The CDR3 totals 15 residues. CDR1 and CDR2 (germline): SGHTA, FQGNSA. The DNA of the CDR3 is TGTGCCAGCAGCCATCGACAGGGGGACAAAAACATTCAGTACTTC. Residues: CASSHRQGDKNIQYF.

This clone has only one observation. This chain's CDR3 is CASSPSGQGGYGYTF. The CDR3 DNA sequence: TGTGCCAGCAGCCCATCCGGACAGGGTGGTTATGGCTACACCTTC. The V gene is TRBV28, the J gene TRBJ1-2; 8 bases are a match to TRBD1. Per the germline V gene, CDR1 is MDHEN and CDR2 is SYDVKM. The J segment lost 5 bases and the V segment lost 6 bases, leaving 11 bases of the junction unmatched. The CDR3 is 15 amino acids.

CDR3 region: CASINGLAGEIEQYF. In nucleotides, the CDR3 is TGTGCCAGCATCAACGGACTAGCGGGGGAGATCGAGCAGTACTTC. V is TRBV6-5 and J is TRBJ2-7, with TRBD2 matching over 13 bases. The CDR3 has 15 amino acids. V trimming: 7 bases; J trimming: 6 bases; junction bases outside the gene matches: 9. CDR1 is MNHEY, CDR2 SVGAGI, per germline.

J is TRBJ1-3 and V is TRBV7-8; possibly TRBD1 for D (5 bases). The length of the CDR3 is 14 residues. The V end lost 7 bases, the J end lost 2 bases, and 12 bases lay between the germline ends. Germline assignment: CDR1 SGHVS and CDR2 FQNEAQ. The CDR3, as DNA: TGTGCCAGCATCCCGGGACGGGCTGGAAACACCATATATTTT. It encodes CASIPGRAGNTIYF.

As concerns this clone: The same CDR3 can be traced to other DNA sequences in this sample. The chain links TRBV11-2 to TRBJ2-5; D gene uncertain. The germline V gene encodes CDR1 SGHAT and CDR2 FQNNGV. Trimming left V 5 bases short and J 4 bases short, with 8 bases between. The CDR3 consists of 12 residues. The CDR3 DNA follows: TGTGCCAGCAGCCTTGCAGGAGAGACCCAGTACTTC. Its protein is CASSLAGETQYF.

The chain employs TRBV30 and TRBJ1-2; the D gene is possibly TRBD1 (5 bases). The CDR3 extends over 12 amino acids. Germline V lookup: CDR1 GTSNPN, CDR2 SVGIG (reference sequence). Deletions cut 5 bases from V and 7 bases from J, with 14 bases between. CDR3 loop: CAWAGDLSGYTF. CDR3 in DNA: TGTGCCTGGGCCGGGGACCTGAGTGGCTACACCTTC.

This chain links TRBV27 with TRBJ2-2; the match to TRBD1 covers 7 bases. The V and J ends lost 4 bases and 1 base, in that order; junction bases with no gene match: 3. CDR1 MNHEY and CDR2 SMNVEV come from the germline V gene (reference sequence). This CDR3 contains 15 residues. CDR3 sequence: CASSWGQRNTGELFF. The CDR3 nucleotides read TGTGCCAGCAGTTGGGGACAGCGGAACACCGGGGAGCTGTTTTTT.

The V and J genes are TRBV6-5 and TRBJ1-2, with D perhaps TRBD1 (5 bases). The germline V gene encodes CDR1 MNHEY and CDR2 SVGAGI. Trimming cost V 4 bases and J 8 bases, with 11 bases left between them. The CDR3 extends over 12 amino acids. CDR3 amino acids: CASSSGEGGYTF. The CDR3 nucleotides are TGTGCCAGCAGTTCGGGGGAGGGGGGCTACACCTTC.

The chain is built from TRBV27 and TRBJ2-7; D is perhaps TRBD2 (5 bases). Trimming took off 5 bases at V and 2 bases at J, with 13 bases between the two ends. The CDR3 contains 14 residues. Germline V CDR1 and CDR2: MNHEY, SMNVEV (reference sequence). CDR3 region: CASSITSKTYEQYF. The CDR3, as DNA: TGTGCCAGCAGTATTACTAGTAAGACCTACGAGCAGTACTTC.

J is TRBJ1-2 and V is TRBV11-1; D ambiguous. CDR1 is SGHAT and CDR2 is FQDESV in the germline V gene (reference sequence). This CDR3 is built from 15 residues. Trimming shortened V by 2 bases and J by 3 bases, and 13 bases separated the two germline ends. Here the CDR3 reads CASSLNGPRDYGYTF. The CDR3 region has the DNA TGTGCCAGCAGCTTAAATGGACCCCGGGACTATGGCTACACCTTC.

This rearrangement joins TRBV27 to TRBJ2-6, with 7 bases fitting TRBD1. Germline V gives CDR1 MNHEY, CDR2 SMNVEV (reference sequence). This CDR3 comprises 16 residues. J gave up 2 bases and V 4 bases, and 5 bases lay outside the gene matches. The chain's CDR3 is CASSSYRGTGANVLTF. CDR3 nucleotide sequence: TGTGCCAGCAGTTCCTACAGGGGAACTGGGGCCAACGTCCTGACTTTC. Supplemented by reference TRBV27 and TRBJ2-6, the full variable domain reads EAQVTQNPRYLITVTGKKLTVTCSQNMNHEYMSWYRQDPGLGLRQIYYSMNVEVTDKGDVPEGYKVSRKEKRNFPLILESPSPNQTSLYFCASSSYRGTGANVLTFGAGSRLTVL.

J is TRBJ1-2 and V is TRBV20-1, with D perhaps TRBD1 (5 bases). From germline, CDR1 is DFQATT and CDR2 SNEGSKA (reference sequence). Between the trimmed V and J ends, which lost 5 bases and 8 bases, there was a span of 9 bases. This CDR3 contains 10 residues. The CDR3 nucleotides read TGCAGTGCTGGGAAGGGGGGCTACACCTTC. Its translation is CSAGKGGYTF.

The chain couples TRBV10-3 to TRBJ2-2; 7 bases align to TRBD1. Germline CDR1 ENHRY, CDR2 SYGVKD. CDR3 length: 16 residues. After removal of 3 bases from V and 5 bases from J, the junction contained 9 bases not matched to a gene. The CDR3 reads CAISDYMRGRTGELFF. DNA for the CDR3: TGTGCCATCAGTGATTATATGAGGGGGCGGACCGGGGAGCTGTTTTTT.

V gene TRBV2 combines with J gene TRBJ2-5, with 14 bases fitting TRBD2. The CDR3 loop spans 14 amino acids. V lost 4 bases, J lost 5 bases, and 0 bases stayed unmatched. Germline V gene data show CDR1 as SNHLY and CDR2 as FYNNEI. The CDR3 bases are TGTGCCAGCAGTGGACTAGCGGGGGGGGAGACCCAGTACTTC. This gives the protein CASSGLAGGETQYF.

This clone was picked up one time. The gene calls are TRBV29-1 and TRBJ2-7; a possible D gene is TRBD1 (5 bases). This CDR3 contains 12 residues. Germline V gene lookup returns CDR1 SQVTM and CDR2 ANQGSEA. Between the trimmed V and J ends, which lost 4 bases and 5 bases, there was a span of 12 bases. The CDR3 sequence is CSVGPQVNEQYF. CDR3 DNA sequence: TGCAGCGTTGGCCCACAGGTTAACGAGCAGTACTTC.